These 11 T cell receptor beta chains originate from one sample sequenced in a study of blood T cell repertoires in COVID-19. Here immunoSEQ multiplex PCR was the method, and the copy in TCRdb shows in-frame clones only, minus some. The data contain about 170,000 clones, 70% to 85% of them singletons. Input material: peripheral blood. These receptor sequences come from a man aged 55 to 69 who had recovered from COVID-19.

The chain combines TRBV19 with TRBJ2-7, with TRBD1 matching over 11 bases. The CDR3 runs 14 residues. Germline CDR1 is LNHDA and CDR2 is SQIVND (reference sequence). V shed 6 bases and J 6 bases; nucleotides not matched to a gene: 7. The CDR3 reads CASSPGTGGTEQYF. The CDR3 region has the DNA TGTGCCAGTAGCCCCGGGACAGGGGGGACCGAGCAGTACTTC.

The chain combines TRBV20-1 with TRBJ1-1; D is possibly TRBD1 (6 bases). CDR3 size: 13 residues. Germline values: CDR1 DFQATT, CDR2 SNEGSKA (reference sequence). Trimming took 3 bases from V and 6 from J, leaving 14 bases between them. The CDR3 loop reads CSASGRGWAEAFF. DNA of the CDR3: TGCAGTGCTAGTGGCAGGGGTTGGGCTGAAGCTTTCTTT.

V is TRBV9 and J is TRBJ1-4; 9 bases line up with TRBD1. Germline-derived CDR1 and CDR2 are SGDLS and YYNGEE. The ends lost 3 bases at V and 5 bases at J; junction bases unmatched: 5. The CDR3 length is 15 residues. In nucleotides, the CDR3 is TGTGCCAGCAGCGAGGGACAGGGTCTAAATGAAAAACTGTTTTTT. Amino acids: CASSEGQGLNEKLFF.

This chain links TRBV10-3 with TRBJ2-7; 7 nucleotides match TRBD1. Losses at the gene ends were 3 bases for V and 6 bases for J; bases not matched to a gene: 2. Germline V gene data show CDR1 as ENHRY and CDR2 as SYGVKD. The CDR3 extends over 12 amino acids. The chain's CDR3 is CAISEPGGEQYF. The CDR3 nucleotides are TGTGCCATCAGTGAACCAGGGGGCGAGCAGTACTTC.

This chain joins TRBV6-5 and TRBJ2-3; tentative D call: TRBD1 (6 bases). V lost 0 bases to trimming and J lost 7 bases, with 8 bases between them. The V gene's germline CDR1 is MNHEY and CDR2 SVGAGI. The CDR3 totals 13 residues. The CDR3 reads CASSYSQGYTQYF. In nucleotides, the CDR3 is TGTGCCAGCAGTTACTCACAGGGTTATACGCAGTATTTT.

The genes are TRBV27 and TRBJ1-1; D is unclear. This CDR3 is built from 15 residues. Between the trimmed V and J ends, which lost 5 bases and 1 base, there was a span of 14 bases. In germline, CDR1 is MNHEY, CDR2 SMNVEV (reference sequence). CDR3 DNA: TGTGCCAGCAGTCTCTCAGTGGCAGGGAACACTGAAGCTTTCTTT. Translation: CASSLSVAGNTEAFF.

The chain uses TRBV19 and TRBJ2-3; TRBD1 agrees at 10 bases. CDR1 is LNHDA, CDR2 SQIVND, per germline (reference sequence). The CDR3 length is 16 residues. V shed 4 bases, J shed 0 bases, and the junction held 4 bases outside the gene matches. CDR3 protein: CASSRRTGGSTDTQYF. In DNA form, the CDR3 reads TGTGCCAGTAGTAGAAGGACAGGGGGTAGCACAGATACGCAGTATTTT.

The V call is TRBV24-1, the J call TRBJ2-6, with D possibly TRBD1 on 6 matching bases. Germline assignment: CDR1 KGHDR and CDR2 SFDVKD. Trimming removed 5 bases from V and 8 bases from J, with 33 bases in between. CDR3 length: 21 amino acids. The CDR3 is CATSALWQGQREGDKSNVLTF. The CDR3 nucleotides are TGTGCCACCAGTGCCCTATGGCAGGGGCAAAGGGAAGGGGATAAGTCCAACGTCCTGACTTTC.

The chain employs TRBV7-2 and TRBJ2-5; 10 nucleotides agree with TRBD2. The CDR3 sequence is 14 residues long. Losses at the gene ends were 6 bases for V and 5 bases for J; bases not matched to a gene: 6. The germline CDR1 and CDR2 sequences are SGHTA and FQGNSA. The CDR3 loop is CASRPPAGGETQYF. DNA of the CDR3: TGTGCCAGCAGACCCCCAGCGGGAGGGGAGACCCAGTACTTC. The variable domain in full, completed from reference TRBV7-2 and TRBJ2-5, reads GAGVSQSPSNKVTEKGKDVELRCDPISGHTALYWYRQSLGQGLEFLIYFQGNSAPDKSGLPSDRFSAERTGGSVSTLTIQRTQQEDSAVYLCASRPPAGGETQYFGPGTRLLVL.

This chain joins TRBV19 and TRBJ1-2; D possibly corresponds to TRBD1 (6 bases). This CDR3 is 15 amino acids long. V lost 5 bases to trimming and J lost 2 bases, with 15 bases between them. CDR1 is LNHDA and CDR2 is SQIVND in the germline V gene (reference sequence). CDR3 sequence: CASSLPPTGNYGYTF. CDR3 sequence (DNA): TGTGCCAGTAGTCTCCCCCCTACAGGGAACTATGGCTACACCTTC.

The rearrangement joins TRBV13 to TRBJ1-4; perhaps TRBD1 as D (6 bases). V lost 4 bases and J lost 7, with 19 bases in between. Germline values: CDR1 PRHDT, CDR2 FYEKMQ (reference sequence). The CDR3 length is 16 residues. CDR3 sequence (DNA): TGTGCCAGCAGCTCCCCCGGGGGAAGGGGGGGTGAAAAACTGTTTTTT. Amino acid sequence: CASSSPGGRGGEKLFF.